The 17 T cell receptor beta chains in this list originate from one sample, sequenced in a study of blood T cell repertoires in COVID-19. Method: immunoSEQ multiplex PCR; TCRdb's copy keeps in-frame clones and lacks some. The repertoire has over 130,000 clones, 80% to 90% of them found once; the top ten carry about 11%. The sequenced sample consisted of peripheral blood. All receptors come from a man between 60 and 70 years old with active or convalescent COVID-19.

The chain couples TRBV4-2 to TRBJ2-5; 11 bases align to TRBD1. This CDR3 region has 16 residues. Germline V gene sequence: CDR1 LGHNA, CDR2 YNFKEQ. V trimming: 4 bases; J trimming: 1 base; junction bases outside the gene matches: 5. CDR3 sequence (DNA): TGTGCCAGCAGCCCCAGTGGGACAGGGGGCCAAGAGACCCAGTACTTC. As protein: CASSPSGTGGQETQYF.

The chain has TRBV18 and TRBJ2-7; tentatively, D is TRBD1 (6 bases). The CDR3 has 12 residues. CDR1 and CDR2 from the germline V gene are KGHSH and LQKENI. V lost 2 bases, J lost 9 bases, and 11 bases lay in between. CDR3 protein: CASSPMRGMQYF. The CDR3 region has the DNA TGTGCCAGCTCACCAATGAGGGGGATGCAGTACTTC. The full variable domain, rest sourced from reference TRBV18 and TRBJ2-7, is NAGVMQNPRHLVRRRGQEARLRCSPMKGHSHVYWYRQLPEEGLKFMVYLQKENIIDESGMPKERFSAEFPKEGPSILRIQQVVRGDSAAYFCASSPMRGMQYFGPGTRLTVT.

This chain uses TRBV24-1 with TRBJ1-1; 8 nucleotides align to TRBD1. The CDR3 covers 13 residues. J lost 10 bases, V lost 4 bases, and 7 bases had no gene match. Germline assignment: CDR1 KGHDR and CDR2 SFDVKD. DNA of the CDR3: TGTGCCACCAGTGACCCTGGCAGGGGGCGAGCTTTCTTT. The encoded protein is CATSDPGRGRAFF.

CDR3 in amino acids: CASSVGGRDEQFF. The CDR3 DNA is TGTGCCAGCAGCGTAGGAGGGAGGGATGAGCAGTTCTTC. The V and J genes are TRBV9 and TRBJ2-1; 7 positions match TRBD2. Losses at the gene ends were 0 bases for V and 8 bases for J; bases not matched to a gene: 2. The V gene's germline CDR1 is SGDLS and CDR2 YYNGEE. CDR3 length: 13 residues.

The genes are TRBV11-2 and TRBJ1-4; D is possibly TRBD1 (5 bases). Trimming pared 5 bases from V and 3 bases from J, leaving 10 bases between. The CDR3 runs to 14 residues. Germline-derived CDR1 and CDR2 are SGHAT and FQNNGV. The CDR3 loop is CASSRGTSNEKLFF. Here the CDR3 DNA reads TGTGCCAGCAGCCGAGGGACTTCTAATGAAAAACTGTTTTTT.

This clone showed up just a few times. The chain combines TRBV14 with TRBJ1-1, with a possible D match to TRBD1 (5 bases). Germline CDR1 SGHDN, CDR2 FVKESK. The CDR3 spans 15 residues. Deletions cut 6 bases from V and 1 base from J, with 15 bases between. The chain's CDR3 is CASRRHGAQNTEAFF. The CDR3 bases are TGTGCCAGCAGACGGCATGGGGCGCAGAACACTGAAGCTTTCTTT.

This clone was detected once. The chain joins TRBV11-1 to TRBJ1-2; TRBD1 matches 10 bases. Per the germline V gene, CDR1 is SGHAT and CDR2 is FQDESV (reference sequence). The CDR3 has 14 residues. V shed 4 bases, J shed 9 bases, and the junction held 8 bases outside the gene matches. Here the CDR3 DNA reads TGTGCCAGCAGCTACGGGACAGGGGTTAAAAGCTACACCTTC. It is translated as CASSYGTGVKSYTF.

This clone was recorded a few times. This chain links TRBV27 with TRBJ2-4; 13 bases are a match to TRBD2. With 6 bases clipped from V and 9 bases from J, the junction kept 5 bases outside the gene matches. The CDR3 loop spans 14 amino acids. Germline-derived CDR1 and CDR2 are MNHEY and SMNVEV (reference sequence). This CDR3 reads CASSSGLAGAIQYF. CDR3 bases: TGTGCCAGCAGCTCCGGACTAGCGGGAGCCATTCAGTACTTC.

The chain links TRBV11-1 to TRBJ2-1, with no clear D. This CDR3 has 15 residues. Germline V lookup: CDR1 SGHAT, CDR2 FQDESV (reference sequence). Deletions cut 2 bases from V and 0 bases from J, with 8 bases between. Here the CDR3 DNA reads TGTGCCAGCAGCTTAACACCCAGCTCCTACAATGAGCAGTTCTTC. Translation gives CASSLTPSSYNEQFF. Full variable domain (rest looked up from reference TRBV11-1 and TRBJ2-1): EAEVAQSPRYKITEKSQAVAFWCDPISGHATLYWYRQILGQGPELLVQFQDESVVDDSQLPKDRFSAERLKGVDSTLKIQPAELGDSAMYLCASSLTPSSYNEQFFGPGTRLTVL.

The V and J genes are TRBV5-1 and TRBJ2-2; 9 bases line up with TRBD2. CDR1 SGHRS and CDR2 YFSETQ come from the germline V gene. V was pared by 4 bases and J by 4 bases, with 8 bases of the junction left unmatched. The CDR3 length is 16 residues. CDR3 protein: CASSALIAGVTGELFF. CDR3 nucleotides: TGCGCCAGCAGCGCCCTAATAGCGGGAGTCACCGGGGAGCTGTTTTTT.

The rearrangement joins TRBV6-5 to TRBJ1-1; 9 nucleotides agree with TRBD1. The germline V gene encodes CDR1 MNHEY and CDR2 SVGAGI. This CDR3 region has 15 residues. V gave up 6 bases and J gave up 2 bases; unmatched junction bases: 7. DNA of the CDR3: TGTGCCAGCAGCGTGGGACAGGGCCGAAACACTGAAGCTTTCTTT. Residues: CASSVGQGRNTEAFF.

The V gene is TRBV19, the J gene TRBJ1-1, with 9 bases identical to TRBD1. CDR1 is LNHDA and CDR2 is SQIVND in the germline V gene (reference sequence). With V trimmed by 7 bases and J by 5 bases, 5 bases remained unmatched. CDR3 length equals 13 residues. The CDR3 DNA reads TGTGCCAGTAAGGACAGGGGTGGAACTGAAGCTTTCTTT. This encodes CASKDRGGTEAFF.

V and J are TRBV19 and TRBJ2-2; 7 nucleotides line up with TRBD1. Germline assignment: CDR1 LNHDA and CDR2 SQIVND (reference sequence). The CDR3 extends over 12 amino acids. Trimming cost V 9 bases and J 6 bases; bases outside gene matches: 4. The CDR3 region has the DNA TGTGCCAGCCAGAGGGGGCCCGGGGAGCTGTTTTTT. Protein product: CASQRGPGELFF. Looking up the rest from reference TRBV19 and TRBJ2-2 gives the full variable domain: DGGITQSPKYLFRKEGQNVTLSCEQNLNHDAMYWYRQDPGQGLRLIYYSQIVNDFQKGDIAEGYSVSREKKESFPLTVTSAQKNPTAFYLCASQRGPGELFFGEGSRLTVL.

The CDR3 here is CASSYTGQAAEAFF. In DNA, the CDR3 is TGTGCCAGCAGTTACACGGGACAGGCTGCTGAAGCTTTCTTT. The chain joins TRBV6-5 to TRBJ1-1; TRBD1 aligns across 8 bases. The V gene's germline CDR1 is MNHEY and CDR2 SVGAGI. The V and J ends lost 2 bases and 6 bases, in that order; junction bases with no gene match: 5. There are 14 residues in the CDR3.

In DNA form, the CDR3 reads TGTGCCAGCAGTGAAGCGCCTAGCGGGACCTCCTACAATGAGCAGTTCTTC. This gives the protein CASSEAPSGTSYNEQFF. The chain uses TRBV6-1 and TRBJ2-1; 9 nucleotides agree with TRBD2. The CDR3 length is 17 residues. Germline CDR1 MNHNS, CDR2 SASEGT. V lost 0 bases to trimming and J lost 0 bases; unmatched junction nucleotides: 3.

This chain connects TRBV6-2 or TRBV6-3 to TRBJ1-1; 7 bases map to TRBD1. The CDR3 sequence is 16 residues long. V was pared by 5 bases and J by 0 bases, with 9 bases of the junction left unmatched. CDR1 and CDR2 (germline): MNHEY, SVGEGT. The CDR3: CASSAYRGRVNTEAFF. Written as DNA, the CDR3 is TGTGCCAGCAGTGCCTACAGGGGTCGGGTGAACACTGAAGCTTTCTTT.

The chain uses TRBV9 and TRBJ2-3; TRBD2 aligns across 7 bases. This CDR3 is 15 amino acids long. V was pared by 1 base and J by 2 bases, with 4 bases of the junction left unmatched. Germline CDR1 reads SGDLS; CDR2 reads YYNGEE. The CDR3 DNA reads TGTGCCAGCAGCGTAACAGCGGGGACCACAGATACGCAGTATTTT. It encodes CASSVTAGTTDTQYF.